This T cell receptor beta chain is from a study of blood T cell repertoires in COVID-19. Study overall: The samples span acute and convalescent COVID-19 from the United States, Italy and Spain.

The V gene lost 3 bases and the J gene lost 0 bases, with 15 bases spanning the gap. The CDR3 sequence is 16 residues long. Germline CDR1 is MGHRA and CDR2 is YSYEKL. In the study's own analysis: Estimation of nucleated cell counts was performed using reference gene primer amplification. The table came from immunoSEQ multiplex PCR; TCRdb's copy has only in-frame clones and leaves some out. That table gives V, J and clone size, and the DNA gave D and trimming. The sample yields just over 300,000 clones, over 75% seen once. Clinical history reported by participants formed the basis on which cohorts were assigned.

This clonotype was obtained from a man aged 25-45 years who had recovered from COVID-19. The chain carries TRBV4-1 and TRBJ2-7, with D possibly matching TRBD2 (5 bases). Material for sequencing was PBMCs or T cells enriched from blood (not recorded which). CDR3 sequence (DNA): TGCGCCAGCAGCCAGCCGGGATCGAAAGTCTCCTACGAGCAGTACTTC. Its protein product is CASSQPGSKVSYEQYF.